Included here is one TCR beta chain sequence, with context. The antigen is undetermined. Per the germline V gene, CDR1 is KGHSH and CDR2 is LQKENI. V was pared by 0 bases and J by 6 bases, with 11 bases between. CDR3 length: 14 residues. Every bulk PBMC sample received the same 350 ng of DNA. Repertoires were generated with immunoSEQ multiplex PCR, while TCRdb's copy carries only in-frame clones and drops some. The sample has around 20,000 clones; roughly 85% are singletons. This sample stems from a study of blood T cell dynamics during melanoma immunotherapy. Study-wide context: Standard first-line treatment here was pembrolizumab or nivolumab plus ipilimumab in metastatic melanoma. Whole-study findings and limits: Disease-control patients' PBMC repertoires became either more clonal or more diverse at W3.

Time point defined: week 3, after first cycle of checkpoint inhibitor. Patients had no prior systemic cancer treatment, immunosuppressants or other active cancers. Specimen: blood, collected from a patient treated with checkpoint blockade. The V gene is TRBV18, the J gene TRBJ1-1; D ambiguous. The TCR sequence derives from a human donor with melanoma. The CDR3 protein is CASSPPWSSPEAFF. The CDR3 DNA reads as TGTGCCAGCTCACCACCTTGGAGTTCCCCTGAAGCTTTCTTT. Full variable domain (outside the CDR3, taken from reference TRBV18 and TRBJ1-1): NAGVMQNPRHLVRRRGQEARLRCSPMKGHSHVYWYRQLPEEGLKFMVYLQKENIIDESGMPKERFSAEFPKEGPSILRIQQVVRGDSAAYFCASSPPWSSPEAFFGQGTRLTVV.